The rows below give T cell receptor beta chains drawn from one sample of a study of cytomegalovirus exposure and HLA in healthy donors. Profiling relied on immunoSEQ multiplex PCR, and the TCRdb table lists in-frame clones only, not all of them. Here the sample spans approximately 130,000 clones, around 78% being singletons. The sequenced sample was PBMCs. These TCRs come from a woman in her thirties or forties in good health and CMV-seronegative. CDR3s include the opening cysteine and the closing phenylalanine or tryptophan. D genes are given only for firm matches. Rows give clone size only sometimes, using once, few, many, or a class for an expanded clone.

size | D | length | J | V | DNA | CDR3
few | TRBD2 | 15 | TRBJ2-7 | TRBV4-1 | TGCGCCAGCAGCCCTCGGGAGGTTTCCTCCTACGAGCAGTACTTC | CASSPREVSSYEQYF
few | TRBD2 | 15 | TRBJ2-1 | TRBV9 | TGTGCCAGCAGCGCCCTGACTAGCGGCCCGAGGGAGCAGTTCTTC | CASSALTSGPREQFF
NA | NA | 13 | TRBJ1-4 | TRBV10-1 | TGCGCCAGCAGTGAGACTGACAGTGAAAAACTGTTTTTT | CASSETDSEKLFF
NA | TRBD2 | 14 | TRBJ2-1 | TRBV10-1 | TGCGCCAGCAGTGGACTAGCGGGGGAGGGTGAGCAGTTCTTC | CASSGLAGEGEQFF
few | TRBD2 | 18 | TRBJ2-3 | TRBV5-1 | TGCGCCAGCAGTTCTGGGACTAGCGGGAGTCTACGGACAGATACGCAGTATTTT | CASSSGTSGSLRTDTQYF
NA | TRBD2 | 16 | TRBJ2-5 | TRBV5-1 | TGCGCCAGCAGCTTGCGTAAGCGGGAGTGGGAAGAGACCCAGTACTTC | CASSLRKREWEETQYF
NA | NA | 14 | TRBJ1-1 | TRBV28 | TGTGCCAGCAGTTTATACGGGGGGAACACTGAAGCTTTCTTT | CASSLYGGNTEAFF
few | TRBD2 | 16 | TRBJ2-7 | TRBV5-1 | TGCGCCAGCAGCACCTACCCGGGTCTAGCGGCGGGGGAGCAGTACTTC | CASSTYPGLAAGEQYF
few | TRBD1 | 15 | TRBJ2-7 | TRBV7-9 | TGTTCCAGCAGCTTGAAGGGGACAGGGCTCGGCGAGCAGTACTTC | CSSSLKGTGLGEQYF
NA | NA | 17 | TRBJ1-1 | TRBV28 | TGTGCCAGCAGTTTATCAGGGGCGCCAGTTATGAACACTGAAGCTTTCTTT | CASSLSGAPVMNTEAFF
NA | NA | 14 | TRBJ2-3 | TRBV18 | TGTGCCAGCTCACCACCAGCTAGCACAGATACGCAGTATTTT | CASSPPASTDTQYF
NA | TRBD2 | 15 | TRBJ2-2 | TRBV7-9 | TGTGCCAGCAGCTCCGGGGAGGGAAACACCGGGGAGCTGTTTTTT | CASSSGEGNTGELFF
NA | NA | 17 | TRBJ1-6 | TRBV7-2 | TGTGCCAGCAGACCTCCGGGTCTTGCGAAGCGGAATTCACCCCTCCACTTT | CASRPPGLAKRNSPLHF
NA | NA | 16 | TRBJ2-7 | TRBV5-4 | TGTGCCAGCGGCCTGACAGGCGCACGCACCCCCCCCGAGCAGTACTTC | CASGLTGARTPPEQYF
few | TRBD2 | 16 | TRBJ2-7 | TRBV15 | TGTGCCACCAGCAGTGAACGTGGACTAGCAGTTTACGAGCAGTACTTC | CATSSERGLAVYEQYF
NA | NA | 16 | TRBJ2-3 | TRBV7-8 | TGTGCCAGCAGCGGAGGTGTCCTAGCACACACAGATACGCAGTATTTT | CASSGGVLAHTDTQYF
NA | NA | 15 | TRBJ1-1 | TRBV7-9 | TGTTCCAGCAGCCAGAAGGGACAACCGAACACTGAAGCTTTCTTT | CSSSQKGQPNTEAFF
NA | NA | 13 | TRBJ1-2 | TRBV29-1 | TGCAGCGTTGAGGACGGGGCGGGATATGGCTACACCTTC | CSVEDGAGYGYTF
few | TRBD1 | 15 | TRBJ2-7 | TRBV5-6 | TGTGCCAGCAGCTGGGGACAGTTAGGCGGGTACGAGCAGTACTTC | CASSWGQLGGYEQYF
NA | TRBD2 | 14 | TRBJ2-3 | TRBV11-2 | TGTGCCAGCAGCCGCAGCGGGGCTGAAGATACGCAGTATTTT | CASSRSGAEDTQYF
NA | NA | 16 | TRBJ2-2 | TRBV7-9 | TGTGCCAGCAGCTTGGCGCTGGGCTTGCGCACCGGGGAGCTGTTTTTT | CASSLALGLRTGELFF
NA | NA | 14 | TRBJ1-5 | TRBV4-1 | TGCGCCAGCAGGATGGGACTGACTAATCAGCCCCAGCATTTT | CASRMGLTNQPQHF
NA | TRBD2 | 14 | TRBJ2-5 | TRBV18 | TGTGCCAGCTCACCGACGACTAGCATGGAGACCCAGTACTTC | CASSPTTSMETQYF
few | NA | 13 | TRBJ1-1 | TRBV19 | TGTGCCAGTAGTATCGCCGTAGCGGGTGAAGCTTTCTTT | CASSIAVAGEAFF
NA | TRBD1 | 16 | TRBJ1-4 | TRBV28 | TGTGCCAGCAGTTTAACGCAGGGGGCAACTAATGAAAAACTGTTTTTT | CASSLTQGATNEKLFF
NA | NA | 13 | TRBJ1-1 | TRBV6-5 | TGTGCCAGCAGTTACCCGGCGGGATCTGAAGCTTTCTTT | CASSYPAGSEAFF
NA | NA | 13 | TRBJ1-1 | TRBV18 | TGTGCCAGCTCAGCGACACCGAACACTGAAGCTTTCTTT | CASSATPNTEAFF
NA | NA | 12 | TRBJ2-7 | TRBV6-5 | TGTGCCAGCAGTTATAGGGGTGACGAGCAGTACTTC | CASSYRGDEQYF
NA | NA | 13 | TRBJ1-1 | TRBV11-2 | TGTGCCAGCAGCTTAGTACCCCAAGAGGAAGCTTTCTTT | CASSLVPQEEAFF
NA | NA | 16 | TRBJ2-7 | TRBV4-1 | TGCGCCAGCAGCCAGTCACGGGACTCCCTCTCCTACGAGCAGTACTTC | CASSQSRDSLSYEQYF
NA | TRBD1 | 14 | TRBJ2-5 | TRBV5-1 | TGCGCCAGCAGCGATGGGGACAGGAAAGAGACCCAGTACTTC | CASSDGDRKETQYF
NA | TRBD2 | 17 | TRBJ2-1 | TRBV4-3 | TGCGCCAGCAGCCCTTCCCCGCTAGCGGGAGGGCCCGATGAGCAGTTCTTC | CASSPSPLAGGPDEQFF
NA | NA | 15 | TRBJ2-2 | TRBV19 | TGTGCCAGTACCGACGGGGGAACCGACACCGGGGAGCTGTTTTTT | CASTDGGTDTGELFF
NA | NA | 14 | TRBJ2-2 | TRBV18 | TGTGCCAGCTCAATAGGACAGCTCACCGGGGAGCTGTTTTTT | CASSIGQLTGELFF
few | TRBD1 | 15 | TRBJ2-7 | TRBV4-1 | TGCGCCAGCAGCCAAGCAGGGGGTGGCTCCTACGAGCAGTACTTC | CASSQAGGGSYEQYF
few | NA | 15 | TRBJ1-1 | TRBV6-5 | TGTGCCAGCAGTACAACAGGCTTACCGAACACTGAAGCTTTCTTT | CASSTTGLPNTEAFF
NA | TRBD1 | 16 | TRBJ1-2 | TRBV18 | TGTGCCAGCTCACTGAACTGGGACAGGGGAGACTATGGCTACACCTTC | CASSLNWDRGDYGYTF
NA | TRBD1 | 14 | TRBJ1-1 | TRBV6-6 | TGTGCCAGCAGTTACGGGGCGACAGGGAGGTGGGCTTTCTTT | CASSYGATGRWAFF
NA | TRBD2 | 14 | TRBJ2-1 | TRBV19 | TGTGCCAGTAGTATACAGGCGGGAGACAATGAGCAGTTCTTC | CASSIQAGDNEQFF
NA | TRBD1 | 13 | TRBJ2-4 | TRBV5-1 | TGCGCCAGCAGCACGGGACAGGAAAACATTCAGTACTTC | CASSTGQENIQYF
once | NA | 13 | TRBJ2-2 | TRBV18 | TGTGCCAGCCAGGAAATCAACACCGGGGAGCTGTTTTTT | CASQEINTGELFF
NA | NA | 16 | TRBJ1-1 | TRBV18 | TGTGCCAGCTCACCTTTGGGAGGAGGCGTGAACACTGAAGCTTTCTTT | CASSPLGGGVNTEAFF
NA | NA | 15 | TRBJ2-7 | TRBV28 | TGTGCCAGCAGTTCCCCCGCAGGGGGGATAAACGAGCAGTACTTC | CASSSPAGGINEQYF
NA | NA | 15 | TRBJ2-6 | TRBV19 | TGTGCCAGTAGTACGGGGACATCTGGGGCCAACGTCCTGACTTTC | CASSTGTSGANVLTF
NA | NA | 11 | TRBJ1-2 | TRBV25-1 | TGTGCCAGCAGTGTCAACACGGGCTACACCTTC | CASSVNTGYTF
NA | NA | 14 | TRBJ1-3 | TRBV6-5 | TGTGCCAGCAGACCCCCAGACTCTGGAAACACCATATATTTT | CASRPPDSGNTIYF